The following is a T cell receptor beta chain sequence with its context. Its antigen is as yet unknown. This CDR3 spans 16 amino acids. CDR1 is MDHEN and CDR2 is SYDVKM in the germline V gene. The data derive from a study of T cells expressing NK-cell markers. Study in general: Most of the eight sequenced donors tested HCMV-seropositive; one tested seronegative.

5'RACE template switching with UMIs generated TCR beta cDNA. TCRdb derives one entry per CDR3 protein from the 5' RACE reads, leaving out DNA. In total, the table holds about 380,000 distinct CDR3 sequences. Study findings and constraints: These clonotypes additionally ranked first within the CD3+CD56-NKG2C+ fraction of a few donors.

This sequence was found in a man between 18 and 69 years old in good health. The J gene is TRBJ1-2, the V gene TRBV28; TCRdb reports TRBD1, a call that lacks DNA to check it against. Sequenced material: blood T cells: a sorted CD56 or NKG2C T cell subset, CD4+ or CD8+ T cells, or bulk PBMC T cells (not recorded which). CDR3 sequence reads: CASSAPGTGRDYGYTF.